This is a list of T cell receptor beta chains from one sample in a study of regulatory T cells in long-lasting Graves disease. TCRdb re-derived calls from the multiplex PCR reads in MiXCR, one entry per CDR3 protein. Here the sample spans hundreds of thousands of distinct CDR3 sequences, about 16% being singletons. This sample was also put to use in a study of T cells in Graves' hyperthyroidism and ophthalmopathy.

The sequencing used peripheral blood mononuclear cells (PBMCs), collected at new diagnosis, from a patient treated with antithyroid drugs. These receptors all come from a woman aged 25 to 39 with Graves disease. Each CDR3 is given with its conserved first and last residue. The order of the fields is CDR3 DNA, CDR3 protein, clone size, J gene, V gene, D gene. D genes are given only for firm matches. A row's size may be missing; if present it is once, few, many or a size class.

DNA: TGTGCCAGCAGCTTTTCAATCACAGATACGCAGTATTTT; CDR3: CASSFSITDTQYF; size: few; J: TRBJ2-3; V: TRBV11-3; D: NA
DNA: TGTGCCAGTAGTCTTGGACAGGACCTTAATTCACCCCTCCACTTT; CDR3: CASSLGQDLNSPLHF; size: few; J: TRBJ1-6; V: TRBV19; D: TRBD1
DNA: TGCAGTCAGGTGAACACTGAAGCTTTCTTT; CDR3: CSQVNTEAFF; size: many; J: TRBJ1-1; V: TRBV20-1; D: NA
DNA: TGTGCCAGTAGTATTGGCGGGCCGAACACCGGGGAGCTGTTTTTT; CDR3: CASSIGGPNTGELFF; size: NA; J: TRBJ2-2; V: TRBV19; D: NA
DNA: TGTGCCAGCAGCCTCGGGACTAGCACCTACGAGCAGTACTTC; CDR3: CASSLGTSTYEQYF; size: NA; J: TRBJ2-7; V: TRBV3-1; D: TRBD2
DNA: TGTGCCAGCAGTACTGAAGGTGGGGTGAACACTGAAGCTTTCTTT; CDR3: CASSTEGGVNTEAFF; size: many; J: TRBJ1-1; V: TRBV6-1; D: NA
DNA: TGTGCCAGCAGCTTAGATCAGACATCCAGCGTCAATGAGCAGTTCTTC; CDR3: CASSLDQTSSVNEQFF; size: few; J: TRBJ2-1; V: TRBV5-1; D: NA
DNA: TGTGCCAGCAGCGACCAGGGAGCTGGAAACACCATATATTTT; CDR3: CASSDQGAGNTIYF; size: few; J: TRBJ1-3; V: TRBV7-9; D: NA
DNA: TGTGCCTGGAGTCGGCTAGCGGACTACGAGCAGTACTTC; CDR3: CAWSRLADYEQYF; size: NA; J: TRBJ2-7; V: TRBV30; D: TRBD2
DNA: TGTGCCATCAGTGACATTAGCGGGAGCACAGATACGCAGTATTTT; CDR3: CAISDISGSTDTQYF; size: NA; J: TRBJ2-3; V: TRBV10-3; D: TRBD2
DNA: TGTGCCAGCAGACCGACAGGGAATCCTGGAAACACCATATATTTT; CDR3: CASRPTGNPGNTIYF; size: NA; J: TRBJ1-3; V: TRBV6-1; D: TRBD1
DNA: TGTGCCAGCAGTGAAGGGGGCCCCCATGAAAAACTGTTTTTT; CDR3: CASSEGGPHEKLFF; size: NA; J: TRBJ1-4; V: TRBV2; D: NA
DNA: TGTGCCACCAGTGATTTCGGGGGCACAGATACGCAGTATTTT; CDR3: CATSDFGGTDTQYF; size: NA; J: TRBJ2-3; V: TRBV24-1; D: NA
DNA: TGCAGTGCTATGGGACGGGCAAACACAGATACGCAGTATTTT; CDR3: CSAMGRANTDTQYF; size: few; J: TRBJ2-3; V: TRBV20-1; D: NA
DNA: TGTGCCAGCAGTTTATATGGGGATGGCTACACCTTC; CDR3: CASSLYGDGYTF; size: many; J: TRBJ1-2; V: TRBV12-3/TRBV12-4; D: NA
DNA: TGTGCCATCAGTGGAGGACTAGCGGGGGGCACCGGGGAGCTGTTTTTT; CDR3: CAISGGLAGGTGELFF; size: NA; J: TRBJ2-2; V: TRBV10-3; D: TRBD2
DNA: TGTGCCAGCAGCTTGGAAGCGGCCGAGCAGTACTTC; CDR3: CASSLEAAEQYF; size: NA; J: TRBJ2-7; V: TRBV5-4; D: NA
DNA: TGTGCCAGCTCAAGTTCGGGGAACAATCAGCCCCAGCATTTT; CDR3: CASSSSGNNQPQHF; size: many; J: TRBJ1-5; V: TRBV2; D: NA
DNA: TGTGCCAGCAGTCACGACGGACGCAGCACAGATACGCAGTATTTT; CDR3: CASSHDGRSTDTQYF; size: many; J: TRBJ2-3; V: TRBV12-3/TRBV12-4; D: NA
DNA: TGTGCCAGCAGTTTGAAACCGGTAGAGGAAAAACTGTTTTTT; CDR3: CASSLKPVEEKLFF; size: many; J: TRBJ1-4; V: TRBV12-3/TRBV12-4; D: NA
DNA: TGTGCCAGCTCACCTATCGAGACAGGGATCAGAGAAGCTTTCTTT; CDR3: CASSPIETGIREAFF; size: NA; J: TRBJ1-1; V: TRBV18; D: TRBD1
DNA: TGTGCCAGCGGCAACTACGGGGAGCTGTTTTTT; CDR3: CASGNYGELFF; size: NA; J: TRBJ2-2; V: TRBV27; D: NA
DNA: TGTGCCAGCAGGAGTGGCCCGGAGGGTCTCGAAAAACTGTTTTTT; CDR3: CASRSGPEGLEKLFF; size: many; J: TRBJ1-4; V: TRBV2; D: NA
DNA: TGTGCCAGCAGGCCGGGACTAGAATACGAGCAGTACTTC; CDR3: CASRPGLEYEQYF; size: many; J: TRBJ2-7; V: TRBV12-3/TRBV12-4; D: TRBD2